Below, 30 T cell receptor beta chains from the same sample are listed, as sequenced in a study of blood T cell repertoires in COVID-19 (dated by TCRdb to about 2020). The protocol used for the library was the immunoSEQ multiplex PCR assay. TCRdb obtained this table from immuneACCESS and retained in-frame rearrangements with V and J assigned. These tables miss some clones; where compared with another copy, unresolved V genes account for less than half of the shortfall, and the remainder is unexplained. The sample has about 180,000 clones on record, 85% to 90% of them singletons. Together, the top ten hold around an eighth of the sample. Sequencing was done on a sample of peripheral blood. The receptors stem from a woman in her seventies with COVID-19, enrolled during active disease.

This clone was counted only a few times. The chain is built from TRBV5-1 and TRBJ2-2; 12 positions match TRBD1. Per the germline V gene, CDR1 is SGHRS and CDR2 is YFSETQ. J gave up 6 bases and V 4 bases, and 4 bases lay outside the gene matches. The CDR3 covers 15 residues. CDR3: CASSPGQGAPGELFF. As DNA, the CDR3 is TGCGCCAGCAGCCCGGGACAGGGGGCACCCGGGGAGCTGTTTTTT.

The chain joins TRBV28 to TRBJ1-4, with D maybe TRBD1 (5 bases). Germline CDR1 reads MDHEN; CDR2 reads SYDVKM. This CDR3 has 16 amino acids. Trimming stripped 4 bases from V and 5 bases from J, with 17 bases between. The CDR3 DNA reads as TGTGCCAGCAGTTCCCGCGGGGGACTGTTGAATGAAAAACTGTTTTTT. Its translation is CASSSRGGLLNEKLFF. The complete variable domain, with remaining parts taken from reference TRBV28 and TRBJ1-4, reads DVKVTQSSRYLVKRTGEKVFLECVQDMDHENMFWYRQDPGLGLRLIYFSYDVKMKEKGDIPEGYSVSREKKERFSLILESASTNQTSMYLCASSSRGGLLNEKLFFGSGTQLSVL.

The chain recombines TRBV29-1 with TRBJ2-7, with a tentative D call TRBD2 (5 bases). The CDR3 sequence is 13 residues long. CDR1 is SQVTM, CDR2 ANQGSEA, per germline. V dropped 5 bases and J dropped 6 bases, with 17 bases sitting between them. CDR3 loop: CSVKSTRVSEQYF. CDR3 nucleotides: TGCAGCGTTAAGTCTACGAGGGTCTCCGAGCAGTACTTC.

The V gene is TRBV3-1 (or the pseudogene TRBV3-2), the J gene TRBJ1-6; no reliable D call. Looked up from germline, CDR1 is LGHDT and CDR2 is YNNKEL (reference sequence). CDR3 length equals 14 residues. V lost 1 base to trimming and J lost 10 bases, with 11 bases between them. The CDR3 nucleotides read TGTGCCAGCAGCCAAGGCCCAGGCGAATCACCCCTCCACTTT. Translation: CASSQGPGESPLHF.

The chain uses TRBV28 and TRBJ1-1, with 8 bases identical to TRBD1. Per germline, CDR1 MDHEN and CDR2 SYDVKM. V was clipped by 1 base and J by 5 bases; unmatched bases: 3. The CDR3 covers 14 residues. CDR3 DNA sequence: TGTGCCAGCAGTTTATACACAGGGGGTACTGAAGCTTTCTTT. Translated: CASSLYTGGTEAFF.

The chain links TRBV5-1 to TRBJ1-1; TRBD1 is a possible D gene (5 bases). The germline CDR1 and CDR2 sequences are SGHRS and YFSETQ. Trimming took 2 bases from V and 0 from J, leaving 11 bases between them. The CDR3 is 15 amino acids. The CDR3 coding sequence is TGCGCCAGCAGCTTCCAGGGAACGATGAACACTGAAGCTTTCTTT. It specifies CASSFQGTMNTEAFF.

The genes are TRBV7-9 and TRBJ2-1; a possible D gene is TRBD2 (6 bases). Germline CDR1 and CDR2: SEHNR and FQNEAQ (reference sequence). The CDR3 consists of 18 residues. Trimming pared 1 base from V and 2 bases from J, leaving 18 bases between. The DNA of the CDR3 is TGTGCCAGCAGCTTAGAAATCCCGGGACTCAGGACCTACAATGAGCAGTTCTTC. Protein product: CASSLEIPGLRTYNEQFF.

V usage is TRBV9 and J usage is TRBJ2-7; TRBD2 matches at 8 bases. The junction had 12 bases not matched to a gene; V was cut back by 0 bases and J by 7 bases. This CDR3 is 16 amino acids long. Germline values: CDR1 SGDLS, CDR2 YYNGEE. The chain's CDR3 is CASSVAAGVAPGEQYF. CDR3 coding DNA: TGTGCCAGCAGCGTAGCAGCGGGAGTGGCTCCGGGAGAGCAGTACTTC.

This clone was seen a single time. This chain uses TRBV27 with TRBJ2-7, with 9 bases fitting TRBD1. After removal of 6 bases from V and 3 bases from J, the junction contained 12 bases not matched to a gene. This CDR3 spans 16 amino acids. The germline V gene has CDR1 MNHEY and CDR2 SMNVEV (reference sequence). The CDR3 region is CASRITGGAVNYEQYF. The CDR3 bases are TGTGCCAGCAGAATAACAGGGGGCGCGGTAAACTACGAGCAGTACTTC.

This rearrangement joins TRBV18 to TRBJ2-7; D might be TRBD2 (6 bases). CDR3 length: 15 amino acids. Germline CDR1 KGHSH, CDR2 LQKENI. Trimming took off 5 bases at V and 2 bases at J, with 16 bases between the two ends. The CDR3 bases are TGTGCCAGCTCAGCCGGGACTGGAGACCCCTACGAGCAGTACTTC. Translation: CASSAGTGDPYEQYF.

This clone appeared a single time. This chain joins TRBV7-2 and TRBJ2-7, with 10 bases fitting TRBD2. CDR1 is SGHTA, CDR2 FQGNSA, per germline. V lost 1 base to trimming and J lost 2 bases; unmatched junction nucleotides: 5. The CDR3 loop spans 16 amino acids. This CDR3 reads CASSLVSAGGTYEQYF. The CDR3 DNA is TGTGCCAGCAGCTTAGTATCAGCGGGGGGGACCTACGAGCAGTACTTC.

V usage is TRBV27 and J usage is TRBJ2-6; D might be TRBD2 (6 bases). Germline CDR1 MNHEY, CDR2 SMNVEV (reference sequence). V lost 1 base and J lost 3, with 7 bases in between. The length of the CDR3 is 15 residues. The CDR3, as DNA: TGTGCCAGCAGTTTATTGGAGGGTGGGGCCAACGTCCTGACTTTC. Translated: CASSLLEGGANVLTF.

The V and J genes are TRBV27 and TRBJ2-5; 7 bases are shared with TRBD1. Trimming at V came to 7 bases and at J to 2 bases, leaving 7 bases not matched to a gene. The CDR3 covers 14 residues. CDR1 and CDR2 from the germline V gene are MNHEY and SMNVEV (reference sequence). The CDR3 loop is CASKLQGPQETQYF. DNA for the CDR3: TGTGCCAGCAAATTACAGGGGCCGCAAGAGACCCAGTACTTC.

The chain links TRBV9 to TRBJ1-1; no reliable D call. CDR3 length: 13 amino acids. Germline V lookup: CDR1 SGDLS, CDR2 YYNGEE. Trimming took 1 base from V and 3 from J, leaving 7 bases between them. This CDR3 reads CASSVHRDTEAFF. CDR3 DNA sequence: TGTGCCAGCAGCGTACACAGAGACACTGAAGCTTTCTTT.

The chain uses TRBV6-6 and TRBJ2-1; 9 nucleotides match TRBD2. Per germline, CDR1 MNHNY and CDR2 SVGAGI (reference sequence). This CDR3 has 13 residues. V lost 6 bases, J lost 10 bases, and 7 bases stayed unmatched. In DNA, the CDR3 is TGTGCCAGCAGGTCGGCTAGCGGGGCCGAGCAGTTCTTC. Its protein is CASRSASGAEQFF.

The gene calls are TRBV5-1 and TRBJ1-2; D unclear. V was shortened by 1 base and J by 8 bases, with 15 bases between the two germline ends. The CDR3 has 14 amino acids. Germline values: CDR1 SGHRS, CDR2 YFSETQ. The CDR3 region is CASSLLAVPEGYTF. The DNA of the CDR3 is TGCGCCAGCAGCTTGTTGGCGGTCCCAGAAGGCTACACCTTC.

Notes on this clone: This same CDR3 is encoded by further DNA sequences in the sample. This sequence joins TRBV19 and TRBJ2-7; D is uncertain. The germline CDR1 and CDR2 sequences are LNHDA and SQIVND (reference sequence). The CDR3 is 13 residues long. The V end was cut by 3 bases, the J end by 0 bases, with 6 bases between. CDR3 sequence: CASSISSSYEQYF. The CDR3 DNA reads TGTGCCAGTAGTATTAGTAGCTCCTACGAGCAGTACTTC.

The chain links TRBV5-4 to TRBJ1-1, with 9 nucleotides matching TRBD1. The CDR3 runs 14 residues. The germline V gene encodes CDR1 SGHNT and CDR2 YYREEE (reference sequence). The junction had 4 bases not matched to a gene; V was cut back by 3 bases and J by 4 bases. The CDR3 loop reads CASSSRQGVTEAFF. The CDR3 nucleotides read TGTGCCAGCAGCTCCCGACAGGGGGTCACTGAAGCTTTCTTT.

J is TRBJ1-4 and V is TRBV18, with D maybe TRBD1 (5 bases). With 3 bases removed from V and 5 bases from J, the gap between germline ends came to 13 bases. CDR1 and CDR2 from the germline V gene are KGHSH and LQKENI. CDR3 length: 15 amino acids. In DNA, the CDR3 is TGTGCCAGCTCACCCCAACAGGCGGGGAATGAAAAACTGTTTTTT. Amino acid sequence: CASSPQQAGNEKLFF.

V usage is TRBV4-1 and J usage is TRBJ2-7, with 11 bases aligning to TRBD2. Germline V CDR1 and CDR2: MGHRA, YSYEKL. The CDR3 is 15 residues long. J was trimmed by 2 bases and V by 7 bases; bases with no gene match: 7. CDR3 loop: CASKVLAGETYEQYF. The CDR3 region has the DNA TGCGCCAGCAAGGTACTAGCGGGAGAGACCTACGAGCAGTACTTC.

CDR3 sequence reads: CASSLLISDLDRGRTEAFF. For the CDR3, the DNA is TGCGCCAGCAGCTTGTTGATTTCGGATCTGGACAGGGGTCGCACTGAAGCTTTCTTT. The rearrangement uses TRBV5-1 and TRBJ1-1; 9 nucleotides match TRBD1. Germline loops: CDR1 SGHRS, CDR2 YFSETQ. This CDR3 has 19 residues. The J segment lost 4 bases and the V segment lost 1 base, leaving 17 bases of the junction unmatched.

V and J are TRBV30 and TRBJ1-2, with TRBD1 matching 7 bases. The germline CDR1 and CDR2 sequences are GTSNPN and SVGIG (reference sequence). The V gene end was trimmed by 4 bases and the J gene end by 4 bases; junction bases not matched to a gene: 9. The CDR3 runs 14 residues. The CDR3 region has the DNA TGTGCCTGGACCGGACAGGAAGTTTCCTATGGCTACACCTTC. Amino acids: CAWTGQEVSYGYTF.

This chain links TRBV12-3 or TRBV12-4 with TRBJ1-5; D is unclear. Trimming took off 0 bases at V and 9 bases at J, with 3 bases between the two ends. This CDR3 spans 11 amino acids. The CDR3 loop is CASSLAGPQHF. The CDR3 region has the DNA TGTGCCAGCAGTTTAGCCGGGCCCCAGCATTTT.

In DNA, the CDR3 is TGTGCCTGGAGTCCGGCCGGGACAGGGAACACCATATATTTT. This gives the protein CAWSPAGTGNTIYF. The J gene is TRBJ1-3, the V gene TRBV30; 9 bases map to TRBD1. Per germline, CDR1 GTSNPN and CDR2 SVGIG (reference sequence). The V gene end was trimmed by 2 bases and the J gene end by 7 bases; junction bases not matched to a gene: 6. The CDR3 is made up of 14 amino acids. Based on the CDR3 plus reference TRBV30 and TRBJ1-3, the full variable domain is SQTIHQWPATLVQPVGSPLSLECTVEGTSNPNLYWYRQAAGRGLQLLFYSVGIGQISSEVPQNLSASRPQDRQFILSSKKLLLSDSGFYLCAWSPAGTGNTIYFGEGSWLTVV.

The CDR3: CASSLAGGDQPQHF. CDR3 nucleotides: TGTGCCAGCAGCTTAGCAGGGGGGGATCAGCCCCAGCATTTT. This chain connects TRBV7-9 to TRBJ1-5; D may be TRBD1 (6 bases). The V end was cut by 0 bases, the J end by 5 bases, with 8 bases between. The CDR3 extends over 14 amino acids. Germline lookup yields CDR1 SEHNR and CDR2 FQNEAQ (reference sequence).

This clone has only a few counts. CDR3 region: CASSQDFFTGIDYGYTF. The CDR3 bases are TGCGCCAGCAGCCAAGATTTCTTTACGGGTATAGACTATGGCTACACCTTC. The chain couples TRBV4-3 to TRBJ1-2; D remains unclear. The CDR3 runs to 17 residues. Germline CDR1 and CDR2: LGHNA and YSLEER. V was shortened by 0 bases and J by 3 bases, with 17 bases between the two germline ends.

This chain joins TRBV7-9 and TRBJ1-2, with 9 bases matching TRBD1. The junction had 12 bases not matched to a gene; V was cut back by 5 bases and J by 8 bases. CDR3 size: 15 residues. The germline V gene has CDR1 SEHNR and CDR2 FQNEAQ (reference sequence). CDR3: CASSAAGTGFSGYTF. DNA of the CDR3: TGTGCCAGCAGCGCGGCTGGGACAGGGTTTTCCGGCTACACCTTC.

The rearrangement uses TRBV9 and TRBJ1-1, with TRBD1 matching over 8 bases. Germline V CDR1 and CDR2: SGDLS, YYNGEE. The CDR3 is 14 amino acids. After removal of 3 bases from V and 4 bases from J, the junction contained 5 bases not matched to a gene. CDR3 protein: CASSATQGVTEAFF. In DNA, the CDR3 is TGTGCCAGCAGCGCCACACAGGGGGTCACTGAAGCTTTCTTT.

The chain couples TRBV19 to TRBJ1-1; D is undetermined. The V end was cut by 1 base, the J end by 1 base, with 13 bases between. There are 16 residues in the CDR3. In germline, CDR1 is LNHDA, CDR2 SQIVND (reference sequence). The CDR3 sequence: CASSIVAGLTNTEAFF. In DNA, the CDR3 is TGTGCCAGTAGTATAGTTGCAGGTCTTACGAACACTGAAGCTTTCTTT. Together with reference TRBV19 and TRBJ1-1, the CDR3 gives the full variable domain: DGGITQSPKYLFRKEGQNVTLSCEQNLNHDAMYWYRQDPGQGLRLIYYSQIVNDFQKGDIAEGYSVSREKKESFPLTVTSAQKNPTAFYLCASSIVAGLTNTEAFFGQGTRLTVV.

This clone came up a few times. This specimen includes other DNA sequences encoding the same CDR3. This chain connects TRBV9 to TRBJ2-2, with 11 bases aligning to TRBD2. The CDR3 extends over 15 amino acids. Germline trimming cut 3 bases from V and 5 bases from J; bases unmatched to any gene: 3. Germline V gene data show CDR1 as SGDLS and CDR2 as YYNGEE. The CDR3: CASSGTSGYTGELFF. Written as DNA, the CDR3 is TGTGCCAGCAGCGGGACTAGCGGGTATACCGGGGAGCTGTTTTTT.